Listed below are T cell receptor beta chains from one sample, sequenced in a study of T-cell memory formation after mild COVID-19. TCRdb re-analysed the 5' RACE reads in MiXCR, keeping a single row per CDR3 protein. The data show roughly 120,000 distinct CDR3 sequences, 16% seen once. Sequenced sample: PBMCs or a T cell subset sorted from them (not recorded which). The receptor set was obtained from an adult woman who had mild COVID-19 (a few samples of this study predate the infection). Cell type and time point are not known. CDR3s include the opening cysteine and the closing phenylalanine or tryptophan. A D gene is named only where the DNA matches it firmly. A clone size is listed for some rows: how often the clone was seen (once, few, many), or a class if it is expanded.

d_gene	v_gene	abundance	j_gene	CDR3aa	CDR3nt
-	TRBV2	few	TRBJ2-5	CASSRGRGQETQYF	TGTGCCAGCAGTCGGGGGCGGGGGCAAGAGACCCAGTACTTC
-	TRBV18	-	TRBJ2-5	CASSPQGGETQYF	TGTGCCAGCTCACCACAGGGGGGAGAGACCCAGTACTTC
-	TRBV7-2	few	TRBJ2-7	CASSLSGFVEQYF	TGTGCCAGCAGCTTATCGGGGTTCGTCGAGCAGTACTTC
TRBD2	TRBV20-1	few	TRBJ2-3	CSANAPLSGGTDTQYF	TGCAGTGCTAATGCCCCTCTTAGCGGGGGCACAGATACGCAGTATTTT
-	TRBV7-6	-	TRBJ2-5	CASSRSAGPRLQETQYF	TGTGCCAGCAGTAGATCGGCGGGCCCCAGACTCCAAGAGACCCAGTACTTC
-	TRBV5-1	few	TRBJ2-2	CASSLALDGDTGELFF	TGCGCCAGCAGCTTGGCATTAGACGGCGACACCGGGGAGCTGTTTTTT
-	TRBV27	-	TRBJ2-7	CASSLFWGFEQYF	TGTGCCAGCAGTTTATTTTGGGGATTCGAGCAGTACTTC
-	TRBV6-1	-	TRBJ1-1	CASSPGPPGTEAFF	TGTGCCAGCAGTCCCGGGCCGCCTGGGACTGAAGCTTTCTTT
-	TRBV7-9	few	TRBJ2-1	CASSLDQGPYNEQFF	TGTGCCAGCAGCTTAGATCAGGGCCCGTACAATGAGCAGTTCTTC
-	TRBV5-1	-	TRBJ2-1	CASSPEVQGYYNEQFF	TGCGCCAGCAGCCCGGAAGTCCAGGGGTATTACAATGAGCAGTTCTTC
-	TRBV7-9	few	TRBJ1-1	CASSLGGSDNTEAFF	TGTGCCAGCAGCTTAGGAGGGAGCGATAACACTGAAGCTTTCTTT
-	TRBV29-1	few	TRBJ2-2	CSVSRGFSGELFF	TGCAGCGTTTCGAGGGGCTTTAGCGGGGAGCTGTTTTTT
-	TRBV13	-	TRBJ2-7	CASSLEYNEQYF	TGTGCCAGCAGCTTAGAGTATAACGAGCAGTACTTC
-	TRBV29-1	-	TRBJ1-1	CSVEVAGARDF	TGCAGCGTTGAAGTGGCGGGGGCGCGGGACTTT
TRBD1	TRBV13	few	TRBJ2-7	CASSLGGGTGPYEQYF	TGTGCCAGCAGCTTAGGTGGTGGGACAGGTCCCTACGAGCAGTACTTC
TRBD2	TRBV15	few	TRBJ2-7	CATSRPGLARYEQYF	TGTGCCACCAGCAGGCCGGGACTAGCGAGGTACGAGCAGTACTTC
TRBD1	TRBV5-1	-	TRBJ1-2	CASSPRGPGQADGYTF	TGCGCCAGCAGCCCAAGGGGCCCGGGACAGGCGGATGGCTACACCTTC
TRBD1	TRBV6-2/TRBV6-3	-	TRBJ2-7	CASRGQGATYEQYF	TGTGCCAGCAGGGGACAGGGGGCCACCTACGAGCAGTACTTC
-	TRBV27	-	TRBJ2-1	CASSDILREQFF	TGTGCCAGCAGTGATATCCTAAGGGAGCAGTTCTTC
-	TRBV3-1	-	TRBJ1-1	CASSQGNLPAEAFF	TGTGCCAGCAGCCAAGGGAACCTACCGGCTGAAGCTTTCTTT
TRBD1	TRBV20-1	-	TRBJ1-5	CSARETGKGNQPQHF	TGCAGTGCTAGAGAGACAGGGAAGGGCAATCAGCCCCAGCATTTT
-	TRBV11-3	-	TRBJ2-5	CASSRDTVETQYF	TGTGCCAGCAGTCGCGATACAGTGGAGACCCAGTACTTC
-	TRBV20-1	once	TRBJ1-5	CSASRTVPGDQPQHF	TGCAGTGCTTCACGGACAGTGCCGGGGGATCAGCCCCAGCATTTT
-	TRBV9	-	TRBJ1-1	CASSPRGSNTEAFF	TGTGCCAGCAGCCCCAGGGGAAGCAACACTGAAGCTTTCTTT
-	TRBV20-1	many	TRBJ1-2	CSARDGGPYGYTF	TGCAGTGCTAGAGATGGGGGGCCCTATGGCTACACCTTC
-	TRBV5-4	few	TRBJ2-1	CASSLELREPRFF	TGTGCCAGCAGCTTGGAGCTCCGGGAACCCAGATTCTTC
-	TRBV5-4	-	TRBJ2-7	CASSLGGIVSYEQYF	TGTGCCAGCAGCTTGGGCGGGATAGTCTCCTACGAGCAGTACTTC
TRBD1	TRBV12-3/TRBV12-4	-	TRBJ2-1	CASSTDRASTLNEQFF	TGTGCCAGCAGTACAGACAGGGCGAGTACATTGAATGAGCAGTTCTTC
-	TRBV27	many	TRBJ1-1	CASSALASGTGTEAFF	TGTGCCAGCAGTGCCCTGGCCTCCGGGACGGGAACTGAAGCTTTCTTT
-	TRBV3-1	-	TRBJ2-7	CASRPDMGSYEQYF	TGTGCCAGCAGACCGGACATGGGTTCCTACGAGCAGTACTTC
TRBD2	TRBV12-3/TRBV12-4	few	TRBJ2-3	CASSTVYGGRLAGARNPDTQYF	TGTGCCAGCAGTACCGTATATGGGGGGCGGCTAGCGGGAGCTAGAAACCCAGATACGCAGTATTTT
TRBD1	TRBV2	-	TRBJ2-2	CASREQGSGGELFF	TGTGCCAGCAGGGAACAGGGGAGCGGCGGGGAGCTGTTTTTT
-	TRBV12-3/TRBV12-4	-	TRBJ2-3	CASSLTSRRTQYF	TGTGCCAGCAGTTTAACTAGCCGTCGTACGCAGTATTTT
-	TRBV6-5	-	TRBJ1-1	CASRTLKLNTEAFF	TGTGCCAGCCGAACACTGAAGCTGAACACTGAAGCTTTCTTT
-	TRBV4-2	few	TRBJ2-7	CASSREGQVFYEQYF	TGTGCCAGCAGCCGAGAAGGGCAGGTATTCTACGAGCAGTACTTC
-	TRBV12-3/TRBV12-4	few	TRBJ2-7	CASSLLKGYEQYF	TGTGCCAGCAGTTTATTAAAGGGCTACGAGCAGTACTTC
TRBD1	TRBV7-2	-	TRBJ1-3	CASSTRTGANTIYF	TGTGCCAGCAGCACCCGGACAGGCGCGAACACCATATATTTT
TRBD2	TRBV6-2/TRBV6-3	-	TRBJ2-7	CASSYGLAGPLYEQYF	TGTGCCAGCAGTTACGGACTAGCGGGGCCGCTGTACGAGCAGTACTTC
-	TRBV7-6	-	TRBJ2-1	CASGAGESSYNEQFF	TGTGCCTCGGGGGCCGGGGAAAGCTCCTACAATGAGCAGTTCTTC
TRBD2	TRBV27	-	TRBJ2-1	CASRLALNHNEQFF	TGTGCCAGCAGACTAGCGCTAAACCACAATGAGCAGTTCTTC
-	TRBV6-5	-	TRBJ1-1	CASYRELVAFF	TGTGCCAGCTACCGCGAGTTGGTAGCTTTCTTT
-	TRBV9	few	TRBJ2-5	CASSVDWGDSRETQYF	TGTGCCAGCAGCGTAGATTGGGGGGACTCGAGAGAGACCCAGTACTTC
TRBD2	TRBV7-9	-	TRBJ2-1	CASSFPGTSGGAGEQFF	TGTGCCAGCAGCTTTCCCGGGACTAGCGGGGGGGCCGGTGAGCAGTTCTTC
-	TRBV20-1	many	TRBJ2-7	CSARGSYIYEQYF	TGCAGTGCTAGAGGGTCCTACATTTACGAGCAGTACTTC
-	TRBV6-2/TRBV6-3	few	TRBJ2-3	CASSYALSTDTQYF	TGTGCCAGCAGTTATGCCCTTAGCACAGATACGCAGTATTTT
-	TRBV29-1	-	TRBJ1-1	CSVGGVGTEAFF	TGCAGCGTGGGGGGGGTTGGGACTGAAGCTTTCTTT
-	TRBV5-1	-	TRBJ2-7	CASSFAGSYEQYF	TGCGCCAGCAGCTTCGCCGGTTCCTACGAGCAGTACTTC
-	TRBV20-1	few	TRBJ2-3	CSATETRRDTQYF	TGCAGTGCTACTGAGACTAGACGGGATACGCAGTATTTT